This T cell receptor (beta chain) stems from a study of PD-1 blockade in classical Hodgkin lymphoma. Profiling relied on immunoSEQ multiplex PCR, and the TCRdb table lists in-frame clones only, not all of them. The sample consists of fewer than 100,000 clones, around 93% of them appearing once. Time point here: cycle 4 day 1 (C4D1), after less than 7 weeks of nivolumab. No patient escaped relapse after autologous stem cell transplantation, and brentuximab vedotin exposure varied. CDR1 and CDR2 from the germline V gene are MNHEY and SMNVEV (reference sequence). V lost 8 bases, J lost 4 bases, and 6 bases stayed unmatched. CDR3 length: 14 amino acids.

The specimen was peripheral blood mononuclear cells (PBMCs), collected before the fourth cycle of nivolumab. This receptor was taken from a human donor with classical Hodgkin lymphoma. The V call is TRBV27, the J call TRBJ2-2, with TRBD1 matching 8 bases. This CDR3 reads CASAGGVSTGELFF. DNA for the CDR3: TGTGCCAGCGCAGGGGGCGTCTCCACCGGGGAGCTGTTTTTT.